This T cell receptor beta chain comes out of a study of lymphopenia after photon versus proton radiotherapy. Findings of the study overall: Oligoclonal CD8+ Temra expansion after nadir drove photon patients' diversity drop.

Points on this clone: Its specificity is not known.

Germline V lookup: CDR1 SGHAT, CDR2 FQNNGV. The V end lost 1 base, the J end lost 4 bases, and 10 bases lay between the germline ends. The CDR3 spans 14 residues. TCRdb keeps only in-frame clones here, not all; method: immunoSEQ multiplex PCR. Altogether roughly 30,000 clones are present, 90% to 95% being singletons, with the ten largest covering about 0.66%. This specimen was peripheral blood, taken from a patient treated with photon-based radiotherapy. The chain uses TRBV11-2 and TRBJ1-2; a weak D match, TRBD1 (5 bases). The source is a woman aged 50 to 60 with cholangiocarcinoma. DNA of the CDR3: TGTGCCAGCAGCTTAGGAAGGGGAGGCTATGGCTACACCTTC. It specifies CASSLGRGGYGYTF.